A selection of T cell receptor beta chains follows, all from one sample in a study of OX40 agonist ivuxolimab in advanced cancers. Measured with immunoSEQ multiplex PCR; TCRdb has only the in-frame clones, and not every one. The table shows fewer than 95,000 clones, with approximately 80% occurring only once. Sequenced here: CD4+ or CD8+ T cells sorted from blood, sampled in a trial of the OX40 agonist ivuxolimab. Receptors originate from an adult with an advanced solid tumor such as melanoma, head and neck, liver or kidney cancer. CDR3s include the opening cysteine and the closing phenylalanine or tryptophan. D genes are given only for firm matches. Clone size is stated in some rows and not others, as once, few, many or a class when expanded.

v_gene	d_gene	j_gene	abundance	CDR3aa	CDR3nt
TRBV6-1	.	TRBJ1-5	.	CASSENRGNQPQHF	TGTGCCAGCAGTGAGAACAGGGGCAATCAGCCCCAGCATTTT
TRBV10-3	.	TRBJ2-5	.	CAISESGREETQYF	TGTGCCATCAGTGAGTCAGGGAGAGAGGAGACCCAGTACTTC
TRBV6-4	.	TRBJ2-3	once	CASSVSYRADTQYF	TGTGCCAGCAGTGTCTCCTACAGGGCAGATACGCAGTATTTT
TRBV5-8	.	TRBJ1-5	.	CASSSRTGNQPQHF	TGTGCCAGCAGCTCGCGGACCGGAAATCAGCCCCAGCATTTT
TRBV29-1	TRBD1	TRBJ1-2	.	CSVDLQGAVGYTF	TGCAGCGTTGATTTACAGGGGGCGGTTGGCTACACCTTC
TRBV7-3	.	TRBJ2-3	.	CASSSLSGTDTQYF	TGTGCCAGCAGCTCCCTAAGTGGCACAGATACGCAGTATTTT
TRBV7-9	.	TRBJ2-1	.	CASSPKTDYNEQFF	TGTGCCAGCAGCCCCAAGACAGATTACAATGAGCAGTTCTTC
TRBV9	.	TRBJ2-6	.	CASGADSGANVLTF	TGTGCCAGCGGGGCGGACTCTGGGGCCAACGTCCTGACTTTC
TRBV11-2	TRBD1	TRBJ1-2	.	CASSRRQGKNYGYTF	TGTGCCAGCAGCAGACGACAGGGGAAAAACTATGGCTACACCTTC
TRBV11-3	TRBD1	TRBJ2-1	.	CASSPGTGRNEQFF	TGTGCCAGCAGCCCAGGGACAGGGCGGAATGAGCAGTTCTTC
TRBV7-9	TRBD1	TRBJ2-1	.	CASISGQIYNEQFF	TGTGCCAGCATCTCGGGACAGATATACAATGAGCAGTTCTTC
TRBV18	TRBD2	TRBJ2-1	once	CASSPLLAGGSSYNEQFF	TGTGCCAGCTCACCACTTTTAGCGGGAGGGAGCTCCTACAATGAGCAGTTCTTC
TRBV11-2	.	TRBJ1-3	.	CASSLGYRVSGNTIYF	TGTGCCAGCAGCTTAGGTTACAGGGTCTCTGGAAACACCATATATTTT
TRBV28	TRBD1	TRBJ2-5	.	CASSFSRYAGQAETQYF	TGTGCCAGCAGTTTTTCTAGGTATGCGGGACAGGCAGAGACCCAGTACTTC
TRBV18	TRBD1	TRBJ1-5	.	CASSRGQGGQPQHF	TGTGCCAGCTCACGAGGACAGGGGGGTCAGCCCCAGCATTTT
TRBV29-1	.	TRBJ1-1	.	CGGGLTEAFF	TGCGGGGGGGGGCTAACTGAAGCTTTCTTT
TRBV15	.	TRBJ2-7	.	CATSVREKQYF	TGTGCCACCAGCGTTCGAGAGAAGCAGTACTTC
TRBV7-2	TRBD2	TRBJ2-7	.	CASSLVLADYEQYF	TGTGCCAGCAGCTTAGTACTAGCGGACTACGAGCAGTACTTC
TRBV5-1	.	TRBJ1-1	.	CASSLRQYSTEAFF	TGCGCCAGCAGCTTGAGGCAGTACAGCACTGAAGCTTTCTTT
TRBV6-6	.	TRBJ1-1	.	CASRTGNTEAFF	TGTGCCAGCCGTACAGGGAACACTGAAGCTTTCTTT
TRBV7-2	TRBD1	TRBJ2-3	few	CASSSGGVSTQYF	TGTGCCAGCAGCTCAGGGGGAGTAAGTACGCAGTATTTT
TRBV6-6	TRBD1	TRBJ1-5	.	CASRDRGRNQPQHF	TGTGCCAGCAGAGACAGGGGAAGGAATCAGCCCCAGCATTTT
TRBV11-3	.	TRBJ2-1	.	CASSLGAAYYNEQFF	TGTGCCAGCAGCTTAGGGGCGGCTTACTACAATGAGCAGTTCTTC
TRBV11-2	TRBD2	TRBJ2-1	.	CASSLGTSGLSYNEQFF	TGTGCCAGCAGCTTAGGGACTAGCGGACTCTCCTACAATGAGCAGTTCTTC
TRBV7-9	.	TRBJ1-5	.	CASRRGDQPQHF	TGTGCCAGCAGACGGGGGGATCAGCCCCAGCATTTT
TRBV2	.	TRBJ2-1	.	CASRRQNNEQFF	TGTGCCAGCAGGAGGCAGAACAATGAGCAGTTCTTC
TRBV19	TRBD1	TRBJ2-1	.	CASSMTGQSYNEQFF	TGTGCCAGTAGTATGACGGGACAGAGCTACAATGAGCAGTTCTTC
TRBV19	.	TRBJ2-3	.	CASSEWNTDTQYF	TGTGCCAGTAGTGAATGGAACACAGATACGCAGTATTTT
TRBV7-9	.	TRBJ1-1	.	CASSLAYRQNTEAFF	TGTGCCAGCAGCTTAGCGTACAGGCAGAACACTGAAGCTTTCTTT
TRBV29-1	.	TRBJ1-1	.	CSVDRGTEAFF	TGCAGCGTTGACAGGGGCACTGAAGCTTTCTTT
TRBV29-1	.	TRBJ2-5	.	CSVVDREGYETQYF	TGCAGCGTTGTCGACAGGGAGGGCTACGAGACCCAGTACTTC
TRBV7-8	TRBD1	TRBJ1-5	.	CASRGQGLNQPQHF	TGTGCCAGCCGCGGACAGGGGCTTAATCAGCCCCAGCATTTT
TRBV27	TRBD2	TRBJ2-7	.	CASSSWTSGSYEQYF	TGTGCCAGCAGTTCCTGGACTAGCGGCTCCTACGAGCAGTACTTC
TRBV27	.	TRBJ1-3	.	CASSFKGPYSGNTIYF	TGTGCCAGCAGTTTCAAGGGGCCCTACTCTGGAAACACCATATATTTT
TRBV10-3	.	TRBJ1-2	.	CAISGGTSPGSYTF	TGTGCCATCAGTGGGGGGACCTCCCCAGGTAGCTACACCTTC
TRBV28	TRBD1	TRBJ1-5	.	CASSRDRIQPQHF	TGTGCCAGCAGTCGGGACAGGATACAGCCCCAGCATTTT
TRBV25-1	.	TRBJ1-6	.	CASSRGSPLHF	TGTGCCAGCAGTCGCGGTTCACCCCTCCACTTT
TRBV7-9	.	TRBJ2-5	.	CASSLLLGAQETQYF	TGTGCCAGCAGCCTTCTACTAGGGGCGCAAGAGACCCAGTACTTC
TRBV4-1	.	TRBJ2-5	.	CASRPEVQETQYF	TGCGCCAGCAGACCTGAGGTCCAGGAGACCCAGTACTTC